Described below is a single T cell receptor (beta chain) sequence and its context. Its antigen is not known. The germline gives CDR1 MNHEY, CDR2 SVGAGI. This CDR3 contains 13 residues. J gave up 3 bases and V 6 bases, and 2 bases lay outside the gene matches. Repertoires were generated with immunoSEQ multiplex PCR, while TCRdb's copy carries only in-frame clones and drops some. Here the sample spans some 19,000 clones, 84% being singletons. These data are taken from a study of EBV T-cell therapy then PD-1 blockade in nasopharyngeal carcinoma. Treatment defined: AdE1-LMPpoly-expanded autologous EBV-specific T-cell therapy followed by anti-PD-1 nivolumab.

The chain links TRBV6-5 to TRBJ2-7; 10 bases line up with TRBD1. This sample comprised CD8+ T cells from blood, obtained between days 25 and 35 from a patient whose treatment included autologous EBV-specific T cells and nivolumab. The TCR was taken from a man in his forties with nasopharyngeal carcinoma. In DNA form, the CDR3 reads TGTGCCAGCAGAAGGACAGGGGGCTACGAGCAGTACTTC. Its translation: CASRRTGGYEQYF.